This TCR beta chain was found in a study of blood T cell repertoires in COVID-19. Whole-study context: Sites across the United States, Italy and Spain contributed samples from acute and convalescent COVID-19. PBMCs, B-cell-depleted T cells, or T cells provided the cDNA or gDNA that made up the material.

Per the authors' pipeline: Researchers report that nucleated cell counts were estimated from reference gene primer amplification. Profiled with immunoSEQ multiplex PCR; TCRdb holds only in-frame clones, not every one. The DNA was the basis for D and trimming; V, J and clone size are from that table. The sample shows about 230,000 clones, 85% of them seen only once. Germline V lookup: CDR1 MRHNA, CDR2 SNTAGT. The CDR3 spans 13 residues. With V trimmed by 8 bases and J by 3 bases, 4 bases remained unmatched. The receptor was derived from a man between 35 and 55 years old with acute or convalescent COVID-19. The sequenced material came from peripheral blood. This chain connects TRBV6-4 to TRBJ2-5; 9 bases align to TRBD1. The CDR3 is CASVGQGKETQYF. The CDR3 nucleotides are TGTGCCAGCGTGGGACAGGGAAAAGAGACCCAGTACTTC.